One and the same sample provided the 24 T cell receptor beta chains below, sequenced in a study of graft-versus-host responses after intestinal transplantation (dated by TCRdb to the early 2020s). The receptor library was made with the immunoSEQ multiplex PCR assay. TCRdb stores this immuneACCESS table with in-frame sequences only. Part of the clones is absent; in the studies checked, under half of the shortfall reflects unresolved V genes, and no reason is known for the rest. A total of 35,000 to 45,000 clones appear in this sample, around 95% of them only once. The ten largest clones capture roughly 0.8% of the sample. Here the sequenced sample was PBMCs, taken 16 days after intestinal transplant. Receptor source: a human patient who received an intestinal transplant, so some T cells may come from the graft donor.

This rearrangement joins TRBV27 to TRBJ1-5; 7 bases fit TRBD1. Germline assignment: CDR1 MNHEY and CDR2 SMNVEV (reference sequence). Unmatched junction bases numbered 6, after V lost 5 bases and J lost 5 bases. This CDR3 comprises 14 residues. The CDR3 nucleotides are TGTGCCAGCAGTCTCTCAGGGGGGGATCAGCCCCAGCATTTT. It codes for CASSLSGGDQPQHF.

V and J are TRBV5-8 and TRBJ1-1; D remains unclear. The CDR3 is 14 amino acids. The germline CDR1 and CDR2 sequences are SGHTS and YDEGEE. V lost 6 bases and J lost 0, with 12 bases in between. Here the CDR3 DNA reads TGTGCCAGCACCCGTTTGGGGTTGAACACTGAAGCTTTCTTT. As protein: CASTRLGLNTEAFF.

The chain uses TRBV5-5 and TRBJ2-5; maybe TRBD2 (6 bases). CDR1 is SGHKS, CDR2 YYEKEE, per germline (reference sequence). The CDR3 consists of 16 residues. The V gene lost 4 bases and the J gene lost 2 bases, with 18 bases spanning the gap. The CDR3 protein is CASSPRRDGRQETQYF. Here the CDR3 DNA reads TGTGCCAGCAGCCCGAGGCGGGACGGGAGACAAGAGACCCAGTACTTC.

The CDR3 sequence is CASGDSSRNEQFF. For the CDR3, the DNA is TGCGCCAGCGGGGACTCTTCACGCAATGAGCAGTTCTTC. The chain employs TRBV5-1 and TRBJ2-1; D possibly corresponds to TRBD2 (6 bases). Germline loops: CDR1 SGHRS, CDR2 YFSETQ. Trimming took off 7 bases at V and 6 bases at J, with 14 bases between the two ends. The length of the CDR3 is 13 residues.

The genes are TRBV7-9 and TRBJ2-5; the match to TRBD2 covers 10 bases. The length of the CDR3 is 12 residues. V lost 8 bases, J lost 7 bases, and 4 bases stayed unmatched. Germline CDR1 SEHNR, CDR2 FQNEAQ (reference sequence). The CDR3 loop is CASGSGRGTQYF. DNA for the CDR3: TGTGCCAGCGGAAGCGGGAGGGGGACCCAGTACTTC.

The chain links TRBV30 to TRBJ2-3, with 7 bases matching TRBD2. Trimming at V came to 6 bases and at J to 7 bases, leaving 10 bases not matched to a gene. This CDR3 comprises 13 residues. CDR1 is GTSNPN, CDR2 SVGIG, per germline (reference sequence). DNA of the CDR3: TGTGCCTGTGGGCAGGGAGGGCCAAATACGCAGTATTTT. Translating it yields CACGQGGPNTQYF.

The chain couples TRBV7-9 to TRBJ2-5; D is possibly TRBD1 or TRBD2 (5 bases each). This CDR3 spans 12 amino acids. V lost 3 bases and J lost 10, with 12 bases in between. Germline V gene sequence: CDR1 SEHNR, CDR2 FQNEAQ (reference sequence). Written as DNA, the CDR3 is TGTGCCAGCAGCTTGGGGACGGACGTCCAGTACTTC. Its protein product is CASSLGTDVQYF.

V usage is TRBV6-5 and J usage is TRBJ1-5, with 7 bases identical to TRBD1. The CDR3 totals 15 residues. From germline, CDR1 is MNHEY and CDR2 SVGAGI. The junction had 9 bases not matched to a gene; V was cut back by 5 bases and J by 5 bases. CDR3 bases: TGTGCCAGCAGTCAGACCGACAGGGTCCATCAGCCCCAGCATTTT. It encodes CASSQTDRVHQPQHF.

This chain connects TRBV7-2 to TRBJ2-3; D is unclear. The CDR3 has 14 amino acids. CDR1 and CDR2 (germline): SGHTA, FQGNSA. The V end was cut by 3 bases, the J end by 0 bases, with 7 bases between. The DNA for the CDR3 is TGTGCCAGCAGCTTTAAGGAGAGCACAGATACGCAGTATTTT. As protein: CASSFKESTDTQYF.

As DNA, the CDR3 is TGTGCTAGTGGTTTGCCACCCGGGGAAGCAACTAATGAAAAACTGTTTTTT. Residues: CASGLPPGEATNEKLFF. The genes are TRBV12-5 and TRBJ1-4; D is uncertain. CDR3 length: 17 amino acids. V was shortened by 2 bases and J by 0 bases, with 13 bases between the two germline ends. From germline, CDR1 is LGHNT and CDR2 FRNRAP.

The chain is built from TRBV5-1 and TRBJ1-3; D gene uncertain. Deletions cut 4 bases from V and 4 bases from J, with 6 bases between. The CDR3 sequence is 12 residues long. The germline V gene has CDR1 SGHRS and CDR2 YFSETQ. The CDR3 loop is CASSLTGNTIYF. The DNA for the CDR3 is TGCGCCAGCAGCCTGACAGGAAACACCATATATTTT. The entire variable domain, with the rest obtained from reference TRBV5-1 and TRBJ1-3, is as follows: KAGVTQTPRYLIKTRGQQVTLSCSPISGHRSVSWYQQTPGQGLQFLFEYFSETQRNKGNFPGRFSGRQFSNSRSEMNVSTLELGDSALYLCASSLTGNTIYFGEGSWLTVV.

CDR3 sequence reads: CATGDSGSYEQYF. CDR3 in DNA: TGTGCCACCGGGGACAGCGGCTCCTACGAGCAGTACTTC. The gene calls are TRBV6-5 and TRBJ2-7, with 7 bases matching TRBD1. Unmatched junction bases numbered 6, after V lost 10 bases and J lost 0 bases. This CDR3 is built from 13 residues. Germline lookup yields CDR1 MNHEY and CDR2 SVGAGI.

The chain has TRBV6-1 and TRBJ2-2; 10 nucleotides line up with TRBD2. There are 16 residues in the CDR3. The trim removed 3 bases at V and 6 bases at J, leaving 7 bases unmatched. Germline V gene lookup returns CDR1 MNHNS and CDR2 SASEGT. CDR3 nucleotide sequence: TGTGCCAGCAGTGAGCTAGCGGGAGAGACCCCCGGGGAGCTGTTTTTT. It translates to CASSELAGETPGELFF.

The chain joins TRBV21-1 to TRBJ1-6; the tabulated D call, TRBD1, remains unverified against the DNA. TRBV21-1 has pseudogene status. The CDR3 is 17 amino acids. The chain's CDR3 is CASSRLRGLSYNSPLHF. The CDR3 bases are TGTGCCAGCAGCAGGTTAAGGGGGCTGTCCTATAATTCACCCCTCCACTTT.

CDR3 sequence: CASSLWTGTDTQYF. In DNA, the CDR3 is TGTGCCAGCAGTCTATGGACTGGGACAGATACGCAGTATTTT. This chain uses TRBV27 with TRBJ2-3; possible D gene TRBD2, 5 bases. CDR1 is MNHEY, CDR2 SMNVEV, per germline (reference sequence). V lost 5 bases, J lost 3 bases, and 12 bases lay in between. This CDR3 is built from 14 residues.

This rearrangement joins TRBV29-1 to TRBJ2-1, with a possible D match to TRBD2 (5 bases). The V and J ends lost 3 bases and 5 bases respectively, with 14 bases between them. Germline CDR1 SQVTM, CDR2 ANQGSEA. The CDR3 is 14 residues long. CDR3 loop: CSVEGGSNDNEQFF. CDR3 nucleotide sequence: TGCAGCGTTGAGGGTGGGAGTAACGACAATGAGCAGTTCTTC.

This chain connects TRBV19 to TRBJ2-7, with TRBD1 matching 9 bases. The germline CDR1 and CDR2 sequences are LNHDA and SQIVND (reference sequence). This CDR3 has 15 amino acids. V shed 3 bases and J 4 bases; nucleotides not matched to a gene: 7. The CDR3 DNA reads TGTGCCAGTAGTATTAGGACAGGGGTTTCGTACGAGCAGTACTTC. Translated: CASSIRTGVSYEQYF.

J is TRBJ2-3 and V is TRBV7-2; 9 bases fit TRBD1. Germline assignment: CDR1 SGHTA and CDR2 FQGNSA. This CDR3 region has 15 residues. J gave up 8 bases and V 5 bases, and 11 bases lay outside the gene matches. In nucleotides, the CDR3 is TGTGCCAGCAGCAAAACCTACAGGGGGCGGGTTACGCAGTATTTT. It codes for CASSKTYRGRVTQYF.

The J gene is TRBJ2-7, the V gene TRBV28; 7 bases map to TRBD1. Trimming took 4 bases from V and 0 from J; bases not matched to a gene: 0. This CDR3 has 13 amino acids. CDR1 and CDR2 from the germline V gene are MDHEN and SYDVKM. CDR3 amino acids: CASSWDSSYEQYF. The CDR3 bases are TGTGCCAGCAGTTGGGACAGCTCCTACGAGCAGTACTTC.

This sequence joins TRBV11-3 and TRBJ2-1; D is unresolved. Trimming cost V 2 bases and J 8 bases, with 10 bases left between them. Germline CDR1 and CDR2: SGHNT and YENEEA. This CDR3 is built from 13 residues. CDR3: CASSLQGTDEQFF. The CDR3 DNA follows: TGTGCCAGCAGCTTACAAGGAACCGATGAGCAGTTCTTC.

The J gene is TRBJ2-5, the V gene TRBV11-2; D not resolved. The CDR3 runs 18 residues. Trimming took off 1 base at V and 4 bases at J, with 22 bases between the two ends. CDR1 and CDR2 from the germline V gene are SGHAT and FQNNGV. The CDR3 loop reads CASSLGRVGGQYLETQYF. CDR3 DNA sequence: TGTGCCAGCAGCTTAGGACGGGTCGGTGGGCAGTACTTAGAGACCCAGTACTTC.

The chain has TRBV19 and TRBJ1-1; weak D call: TRBD1 (6 bases). The CDR3 has 13 residues. The V end lost 3 bases, the J end lost 8 bases, and 13 bases lay between the germline ends. The germline V gene encodes CDR1 LNHDA and CDR2 SQIVND (reference sequence). CDR3 residues: CASSIADSAEAFF. CDR3 DNA: TGTGCCAGTAGTATCGCGGACAGCGCCGAAGCTTTCTTT.

The chain recombines TRBV11-3 with TRBJ2-7, with 9 bases identical to TRBD2. The junction had 10 bases not matched to a gene; V was cut back by 3 bases and J by 4 bases. Germline lookup yields CDR1 SGHNT and CDR2 YENEEA. The CDR3 has 16 amino acids. This chain's CDR3 is CASSFHLGREGYEQYF. In DNA form, the CDR3 reads TGTGCCAGCAGCTTCCACCTCGGGCGGGAGGGTTACGAGCAGTACTTC.

The chain has TRBV13 and TRBJ2-1; the match to TRBD1 covers 8 bases. V lost 2 bases, J lost 4 bases, and 1 base stayed unmatched. The CDR3 runs 14 residues. From germline, CDR1 is PRHDT and CDR2 FYEKMQ (reference sequence). Here the CDR3 reads CASSLRTGYNEQFF. CDR3 coding DNA: TGTGCCAGCAGCTTACGGACAGGGTACAATGAGCAGTTCTTC.